These T cell receptor beta chains were read from a single sample in a study of blood T cell repertoires in COVID-19. Clones were read by immunoSEQ multiplex PCR, and TCRdb kept only the in-frame ones, dropping some. Of about 180,000 clones in the sample, around 80% were seen once. Sequencing was done on a sample of peripheral blood. The receptors derive from a man between 65 and 80 years old with active or convalescent COVID-19. Both conserved end residues are part of each CDR3. Each record gives: J gene, D gene, clone size, V gene, CDR3 DNA, CDR3 protein. D genes are given only for firm matches. Not every row has a clone size; where given, it reads once, few, many or a size class.

TRBJ2-1 - - TRBV24-1 TGTGCCACCAGTGCCCCGGGACTGGGGTCCCATGAGCAGTTCTTC CATSAPGLGSHEQFF
TRBJ2-7 - few TRBV4-2 TGTGCCAGCAGTCAACTAGTGTCTGACGAGCAGTACTTC CASSQLVSDEQYF
TRBJ1-4 TRBD1 once TRBV6-5 TGTGCCAGCAGTTACTCCGGGACAGGGGAAAAACTGTTTTTT CASSYSGTGEKLFF
TRBJ1-5 TRBD1 - TRBV19 TGTGCCAGTAGTATCGGCCGACAGGGCTCTAAACAGCCCCAGCATTTT CASSIGRQGSKQPQHF
TRBJ2-6 TRBD2 - TRBV9 TGTGCCAGCAGCGTAGGAGGGAGCGCTAGCGGGCCGAGCTCTGGGGCCAACGTCCTGACTTTC CASSVGGSASGPSSGANVLTF
TRBJ1-1 TRBD1 - TRBV6-2/TRBV6-3 TGTGCCAGCAGTTACGCATTGGGACAGACGAACACTGAAGCTTTCTTT CASSYALGQTNTEAFF
TRBJ2-7 TRBD2 - TRBV28 TGTGCCAGCAGCCGACTAGCGGGAGCTTACCGGGGGGGGGAGCAGTACTTC CASSRLAGAYRGGEQYF
TRBJ2-3 - - TRBV5-1 TGCGCCAGCAGCTTGGCCGGGCAGGGTACAGATACGCAGTATTTT CASSLAGQGTDTQYF
TRBJ1-3 - - TRBV10-3 TGTGCCTCAGCCCAGGCTTCTGGAAACACCATATATTTT CASAQASGNTIYF
TRBJ1-3 - - TRBV7-2 TGTGCCAGCAGCTTAACGCCAGGGTATTCTGGAAACACCATATATTTT CASSLTPGYSGNTIYF
TRBJ1-2 - - TRBV4-1 TGCGCCAGCAGCCCCCACGAGACAGTACCGTATGGCTACACCTTC CASSPHETVPYGYTF
TRBJ2-7 TRBD1 - TRBV2 TGTGCCAGTTATCGGGACAGGGGTACCGAGCAGTACTTC CASYRDRGTEQYF
TRBJ2-5 - once TRBV14 TGTGCCAGCAGCCTACCCGGGATTAGGCAAGAGACCCAGTACTTC CASSLPGIRQETQYF
TRBJ1-4 TRBD1 - TRBV25-1 TGTGCCAGCAGACCTATGGGACAGGGGGCAGAGGAAAAACTGTTTTTT CASRPMGQGAEEKLFF
TRBJ2-7 TRBD2 - TRBV14 TGTGCCAGCAGCCAAGGACTAGCCCCGACCTACGAGCAGTACTTC CASSQGLAPTYEQYF
TRBJ1-1 - - TRBV19 TGTGCCAGTAGTATAAACTTCGTGTACCTGAACACTGAAGCTTTCTTT CASSINFVYLNTEAFF